The present entry profiles one T cell receptor (beta chain) with its context. Its antigen is not identified. With molecular barcodes, quantitative 5'-RACE was used to make the TCR beta libraries. MiXCR, run by TCRdb on the 5' RACE reads, gives a single entry per CDR3 protein. The repertoire holds 200,000 to 250,000 distinct CDR3 sequences, around 16% seen once, with roughly 46% in the top ten. These data originate in a study of CD8 T cells in ankylosing spondylitis. Study results and limitations: About 8 highly homologous variants made up a TCR beta motif that seemed to typify ankylosing spondylitis blood.

Sequencing was carried out using blood, either unsorted or a sorted T cell fraction (not recorded which). This sequence was found in a male donor with ankylosing spondylitis.

This chain's CDR3 is CASSLGTAYNQPQHF. CDR3 in DNA: TGTGCCAGCAGCTTAGGGACAGCTTACAATCAGCCCCAGCATTTT. This chain links TRBV7-9 with TRBJ1-5, with a tentative D call TRBD1 (6 bases). The CDR3 is 15 residues long. V gave up 1 base and J gave up 3 bases, with 10 bases separating them. In germline, CDR1 is SEHNR, CDR2 FQNEAQ (reference sequence).